This entry lists 27 T cell receptor beta chains sequenced from one sample in a study of blood T cell repertoires in COVID-19. Measured with immunoSEQ multiplex PCR; TCRdb has only the in-frame clones, and not every one. The repertoire holds roughly 140,000 clones, with 84% as singletons. Sequenced input: PBMCs or T cells enriched from blood (not recorded which). These receptor sequences come from a woman aged 45-65 years who had been exposed to COVID-19.

The chain links TRBV10-1 to TRBJ2-2; 7 bases agree with TRBD2. The ends lost 3 bases at V and 3 bases at J; junction bases unmatched: 7. This CDR3 spans 16 amino acids. CDR1 is WNHNN, CDR2 SYGVQD, per germline (reference sequence). The chain's CDR3 is CASSDREAGYTGELFF. As DNA, the CDR3 is TGCGCCAGCAGTGATCGGGAGGCAGGCTACACCGGGGAGCTGTTTTTT.

This clone was counted once. The chain employs TRBV7-8 and TRBJ1-6; weak D call: TRBD1 (6 bases). Germline V lookup: CDR1 SGHVS, CDR2 FQNEAQ. This CDR3 has 14 residues. V dropped 1 base and J dropped 7 bases, with 8 bases sitting between them. CDR3 coding DNA: TGTGCCAGCAGCTTAGAAGGGGGAAATTCACCCCTCCACTTT. This gives the protein CASSLEGGNSPLHF.

The rearrangement uses TRBV10-3 and TRBJ1-5, with D tentatively TRBD1 (5 bases). CDR3 length equals 14 residues. Germline V gives CDR1 ENHRY, CDR2 SYGVKD. The V end was cut by 4 bases, the J end by 7 bases, with 14 bases between. The CDR3 region is CAISVGAGVQPQHF. CDR3 DNA: TGTGCCATCAGTGTAGGGGCGGGAGTCCAGCCCCAGCATTTT.

CDR3: CATSDPSREGSYNEQFF. In DNA, the CDR3 is TGTGCCACCAGTGACCCCTCGCGGGAGGGGTCCTACAATGAGCAGTTCTTC. The V and J genes are TRBV24-1 and TRBJ2-1; 9 bases agree with TRBD2. The junction had 7 bases not matched to a gene; V was cut back by 4 bases and J by 1 base. CDR3 size: 17 residues. Per germline, CDR1 KGHDR and CDR2 SFDVKD.

The rearrangement links TRBV28 to TRBJ1-2, with a weak D call TRBD1 (5 bases). With 8 bases removed from V and 8 bases from J, the gap between germline ends came to 21 bases. CDR3 length equals 14 residues. Germline CDR1 MDHEN, CDR2 SYDVKM. CDR3 loop: CASLTTQQDSGYTF. As DNA, the CDR3 is TGTGCCAGCCTTACGACGCAACAGGATTCAGGCTACACCTTC.

A single count supports this clone. V and J are TRBV9 and TRBJ2-3; TRBD2 agrees at 9 bases. Germline loops: CDR1 SGDLS, CDR2 YYNGEE. V was pared by 0 bases and J by 4 bases, with 12 bases of the junction left unmatched. The CDR3 contains 18 residues. The CDR3 reads CASSVAFRLAGSPDTQYF. Here the CDR3 DNA reads TGTGCCAGCAGCGTAGCTTTCCGGCTAGCGGGATCGCCAGATACGCAGTATTTT.

The V call is TRBV28, the J call TRBJ1-3; D not certain. The ends were cut back, 5 bases at V and 1 base at J, with 3 bases in the middle. This CDR3 region has 12 residues. Looked up from germline, CDR1 is MDHEN and CDR2 is SYDVKM. The chain's CDR3 is CASSRSGNTIYF. In DNA, the CDR3 is TGTGCCAGCAGTCGGTCTGGAAACACCATATATTTT.

V usage is TRBV5-3 and J usage is TRBJ1-6; 9 positions agree with TRBD1. Being an ORF, TRBV5-3 has a function that is uncertain. CDR3 size: 13 residues. The J segment lost 6 bases and the V segment lost 8 bases, leaving 3 bases of the junction unmatched. CDR3 loop: CASTGQGNSPLHF. CDR3 nucleotides: TGTGCCAGCACGGGACAGGGTAATTCACCCCTCCACTTT.

CDR3 in DNA: TGTGCCACCCACCGTGGCGGCGGCTCTGGGGCCAACGTCCTGACTTTC. Its protein is CATHRGGGSGANVLTF. This chain joins TRBV19 and TRBJ2-6, with no clear D. This CDR3 is built from 16 residues. From germline, CDR1 is LNHDA and CDR2 SQIVND (reference sequence). V gave up 10 bases and J gave up 0 bases, with 16 bases separating them.

The V call is TRBV19, the J call TRBJ1-1, with 12 positions matching TRBD1. This CDR3 comprises 15 residues. Germline V gene lookup returns CDR1 LNHDA and CDR2 SQIVND (reference sequence). The trim removed 4 bases at V and 6 bases at J, leaving 6 bases unmatched. CDR3 DNA sequence: TGTGCCAGTAGTACGGGACAGGGGGCGAGGCCTGAAGCTTTCTTT. Translating it yields CASSTGQGARPEAFF.

This clone was observed a few times. The rearrangement links TRBV9 to TRBJ2-1; 7 bases align to TRBD1. This CDR3 is built from 16 residues. Germline V gives CDR1 SGDLS, CDR2 YYNGEE. V was clipped by 2 bases and J by 4 bases; unmatched bases: 9. Here the CDR3 DNA reads TGTGCCAGCAGCGTTGATTCAGTGGGACAGTACAATGAGCAGTTCTTC. Residues: CASSVDSVGQYNEQFF.

This rearrangement joins TRBV15 to TRBJ1-2; D might be TRBD1 (5 bases). The CDR3 covers 13 residues. CDR1 is LNHNV, CDR2 YYDKDF, per germline (reference sequence). V was shortened by 3 bases and J by 8 bases, with 13 bases between the two germline ends. CDR3 sequence: CATSSQGEYGYTF. For the CDR3, the DNA is TGTGCCACCAGCAGTCAGGGCGAATACGGCTACACCTTC.

This clone is a singleton in its sample. The V call is TRBV4-3, the J call TRBJ2-7, with D perhaps matching TRBD1 (6 bases). This CDR3 comprises 14 residues. Germline V gives CDR1 LGHNA, CDR2 YSLEER. V lost 1 base, J lost 3 bases, and 10 bases lay in between. The chain's CDR3 is CASSQGQGFYEQYF. The DNA for the CDR3 is TGCGCCAGCAGCCAAGGGCAGGGGTTCTACGAGCAGTACTTC.

With regard to this clone: Other nucleotide sequences from this sample produce the same CDR3. The chain uses TRBV7-9 and TRBJ2-1; no clear D. CDR1 SEHNR and CDR2 FQNEAQ come from the germline V gene (reference sequence). V lost 1 base to trimming and J lost 4 bases, with 5 bases between them. The CDR3 has 13 amino acids. The CDR3 loop is CASSLGAYNEQFF. CDR3 DNA: TGTGCCAGCAGCTTAGGGGCGTACAATGAGCAGTTCTTC.

Only one count was recorded for this clone. This sequence joins TRBV5-4 and TRBJ1-4, with 8 bases matching TRBD1. J was trimmed by 10 bases and V by 4 bases; bases with no gene match: 9. The CDR3 totals 14 residues. Germline V lookup: CDR1 SGHNT, CDR2 YYREEE (reference sequence). The CDR3: CASSPDRGPAKLFF. The CDR3 DNA reads as TGTGCCAGCAGCCCCGACAGGGGACCTGCAAAACTGTTTTTT.

This clone was seen a few times. V is TRBV6-5 and J is TRBJ2-7; possible D gene TRBD2, 7 bases. Trimming removed 6 bases from V and 4 bases from J, with 16 bases in between. Germline V gives CDR1 MNHEY, CDR2 SVGAGI. The CDR3 runs 14 residues. The CDR3 spells CASSLGGEGYEQYF. The CDR3 DNA is TGTGCCAGCAGCCTAGGGGGGGAGGGTTACGAGCAGTACTTC.

The J gene is TRBJ1-1, the V gene TRBV28, with 8 positions matching TRBD1. The V gene end was trimmed by 1 base and the J gene end by 4 bases; junction bases not matched to a gene: 11. Germline values: CDR1 MDHEN, CDR2 SYDVKM. The CDR3 extends over 17 amino acids. The chain's CDR3 is CASSLYQDREVPTEAFF. The CDR3 DNA is TGTGCCAGCAGTTTATATCAGGACAGGGAGGTCCCCACTGAAGCTTTCTTT.

This rearrangement joins TRBV4-1 to TRBJ1-1; tentatively, D is TRBD1 (5 bases). Trimming took off 5 bases at V and 2 bases at J, with 12 bases between the two ends. The CDR3 has 14 residues. CDR1 is MGHRA and CDR2 is YSYEKL in the germline V gene. CDR3 nucleotide sequence: TGCGCCAGCAGCAAGGGGCAGACAAACACTGAAGCTTTCTTT. It specifies CASSKGQTNTEAFF.

V is TRBV10-3 and J is TRBJ1-1; 10 bases fit TRBD1. Germline values: CDR1 ENHRY, CDR2 SYGVKD. The CDR3 extends over 18 amino acids. J was trimmed by 5 bases and V by 0 bases; bases with no gene match: 12. In DNA, the CDR3 is TGTGCCATCAGTGAGTCCGGGACAGGGTTGGGACAGGGGACTGAAGCTTTCTTT. Translation gives CAISESGTGLGQGTEAFF.

The CDR3 is CASSTNRGAYEQYF. The CDR3 nucleotides are TGTGCCAGTAGTACGAACAGGGGAGCCTACGAGCAGTACTTC. The chain joins TRBV19 to TRBJ2-7; 7 positions match TRBD1. Germline V lookup: CDR1 LNHDA, CDR2 SQIVND (reference sequence). This CDR3 contains 14 residues. V lost 4 bases and J lost 2; bases outside the gene matches: 5. The full variable domain, with the rest looked up from reference TRBV19 and TRBJ2-7, is DGGITQSPKYLFRKEGQNVTLSCEQNLNHDAMYWYRQDPGQGLRLIYYSQIVNDFQKGDIAEGYSVSREKKESFPLTVTSAQKNPTAFYLCASSTNRGAYEQYFGPGTRLTVT.

V is TRBV19 and J is TRBJ2-1; 10 bases line up with TRBD1. With V trimmed by 0 bases and J by 9 bases, 17 bases remained unmatched. The CDR3 consists of 19 residues. Per the germline V gene, CDR1 is LNHDA and CDR2 is SQIVND (reference sequence). Here the CDR3 reads CASSIDRRQGAFTLSEQFF. The CDR3 DNA sequence: TGTGCCAGTAGTATAGACCGAAGACAGGGGGCTTTCACCTTGTCTGAGCAGTTCTTC. The full variable domain, completed using reference TRBV19 and TRBJ2-1, is DGGITQSPKYLFRKEGQNVTLSCEQNLNHDAMYWYRQDPGQGLRLIYYSQIVNDFQKGDIAEGYSVSREKKESFPLTVTSAQKNPTAFYLCASSIDRRQGAFTLSEQFFGPGTRLTVL.

The gene calls are TRBV3-1 (or the pseudogene TRBV3-2) and TRBJ2-7; the match to TRBD1 covers 12 bases. CDR3 length equals 16 residues. Per germline, CDR1 LGHDT and CDR2 YNNKEL (reference sequence). The V gene end was trimmed by 2 bases and the J gene end by 6 bases; junction bases not matched to a gene: 8. CDR3 coding DNA: TGTGCCAGCAGCCAACACTCGGGACAGGGGGCTAGCGAGCAGTACTTC. Its protein product is CASSQHSGQGASEQYF.

With respect to this clone: Other DNA variants within this sample encode the same CDR3. The chain recombines TRBV5-4 with TRBJ1-1; D may be TRBD1 (5 bases). Trimming took off 4 bases at V and 5 bases at J, with 12 bases between the two ends. Germline assignment: CDR1 SGHNT and CDR2 YYREEE (reference sequence). This CDR3 comprises 13 residues. Here the CDR3 reads CASSLLGGTEAFF. CDR3 nucleotides: TGTGCCAGCAGCCTCTTGGGGGGGACTGAAGCTTTCTTT.

The chain recombines TRBV4-3 with TRBJ1-1; D gene uncertain. The V end lost 0 bases, the J end lost 1 base, and 9 bases lay between the germline ends. Germline-derived CDR1 and CDR2 are LGHNA and YSLEER. The CDR3 is 15 residues long. CDR3 loop: CASSQDRQKNTEAFF. CDR3 nucleotide sequence: TGCGCCAGCAGCCAAGATCGTCAGAAGAACACTGAAGCTTTCTTT.

The genes are TRBV19 and TRBJ2-2; 12 positions agree with TRBD2. The V gene end was trimmed by 2 bases and the J gene end by 5 bases; junction bases not matched to a gene: 3. The CDR3 is made up of 16 amino acids. The germline V gene has CDR1 LNHDA and CDR2 SQIVND (reference sequence). The CDR3 region is CASSILTSGSTGELFF. The CDR3 nucleotides are TGTGCCAGTAGTATATTGACTAGCGGGAGTACCGGGGAGCTGTTTTTT.

The chain has TRBV19 and TRBJ2-5, with unresolved D. This CDR3 region has 13 residues. Germline CDR1 LNHDA, CDR2 SQIVND (reference sequence). V lost 2 bases and J 5 bases, leaving 9 bases between the germline ends. CDR3 residues: CASSISPRETQYF. The CDR3 nucleotides read TGTGCCAGTAGTATATCCCCCAGGGAGACCCAGTACTTC.

The chain recombines TRBV12-3 or TRBV12-4 with TRBJ1-3, with a weak D call TRBD1 (6 bases). This CDR3 is built from 12 residues. V lost 10 bases to trimming and J lost 3 bases, with 10 bases between them. The CDR3 region has the DNA TGTGCCACCCCCAGGGGTGGAAACACCATATATTTT. Protein: CATPRGGNTIYF.